This passage covers 23 T cell receptor beta chains from one sample sequenced in a study of blood T cell repertoires in COVID-19. Clones were sequenced by immunoSEQ multiplex PCR, and TCRdb holds only the in-frame ones, with some missing. The sample shows about 110,000 clones, around 80% of them seen only once. The sample comprised peripheral blood. The receptors were gathered from a man aged 65-85 years with active or convalescent COVID-19.

This chain connects TRBV6-5 to TRBJ1-1; 11 positions match TRBD1. The germline V gene encodes CDR1 MNHEY and CDR2 SVGAGI. Trimming at V came to 7 bases and at J to 4 bases, leaving 5 bases not matched to a gene. The CDR3 sequence is 14 residues long. The CDR3 region is CASTKDRGLTEAFF. DNA for the CDR3: TGTGCCAGCACCAAGGACAGGGGGCTCACTGAAGCTTTCTTT.

J is TRBJ2-7 and V is TRBV6-6; D ambiguous. Trimming cost V 5 bases and J 6 bases, with 17 bases left between them. In germline, CDR1 is MNHNY, CDR2 SVGAGI (reference sequence). The CDR3 length is 14 residues. This CDR3 is CASSPRPETREQYF. In DNA form, the CDR3 reads TGTGCCAGCAGTCCCCGTCCTGAAACTCGCGAGCAGTACTTC.

The table lists this clone with many counts. The V gene is TRBV19, the J gene TRBJ1-2; 7 bases line up with TRBD1. V gave up 6 bases and J gave up 2 bases; unmatched junction bases: 6. This CDR3 comprises 14 residues. Germline assignment: CDR1 LNHDA and CDR2 SQIVND (reference sequence). The CDR3 protein is CASSFKGANYGYTF. Written as DNA, the CDR3 is TGTGCCAGTAGCTTTAAGGGGGCGAACTATGGCTACACCTTC.

The chain recombines TRBV18 with TRBJ1-2; possibly TRBD1 for D (6 bases). V lost 0 bases and J 4 bases, leaving 15 bases between the germline ends. The CDR3 extends over 16 amino acids. Germline values: CDR1 KGHSH, CDR2 LQKENI. The CDR3 sequence: CASSPPKGGSLYGYTF. The CDR3 region has the DNA TGTGCCAGCTCACCACCGAAGGGGGGGAGCCTCTATGGCTACACCTTC. Combining the CDR3 with reference TRBV18 and TRBJ1-2 gives the whole variable domain NAGVMQNPRHLVRRRGQEARLRCSPMKGHSHVYWYRQLPEEGLKFMVYLQKENIIDESGMPKERFSAEFPKEGPSILRIQQVVRGDSAAYFCASSPPKGGSLYGYTFGSGTRLTVV.

The chain recombines TRBV9 with TRBJ1-2, with no clear D. Looked up from germline, CDR1 is SGDLS and CDR2 is YYNGEE. The V gene lost 5 bases and the J gene lost 8 bases, with 13 bases spanning the gap. CDR3 size: 12 residues. CDR3 coding DNA: TGTGCCAGCAGTCCCCACGAGGGAGGCTACACCTTC. This translates into CASSPHEGGYTF.

A single count supports this clone. The chain is built from TRBV5-8 and TRBJ2-1; TRBD2 might be the D (7 bases). In germline, CDR1 is SGHTS, CDR2 YDEGEE. The length of the CDR3 is 16 residues. With 4 bases removed from V and 3 bases from J, the gap between germline ends came to 17 bases. CDR3 coding DNA: TGTGCCAGCAGCGGGGGCATAGCGGGCCTCTACAATGAGCAGTTCTTC. Translating gives CASSGGIAGLYNEQFF.

In the case of this clone: A junction end diverges from the germline sequence, so it may reflect a read error. The V and J genes are TRBV29-1 and TRBJ2-1, with 8 bases aligning to TRBD2. The CDR3 spans 14 residues. Germline CDR1 and CDR2: SQVTM and ANQGSEA. CDR3 bases: TGCAGCGTCGAAGCCCAGCGGGAGCTCGCTGAGCAGTTCTTC. Its translation is CSVEAQRELAEQFF.

In this sample, this clone turned up once. The chain employs TRBV5-1 and TRBJ2-2; 13 bases are shared with TRBD2. Germline CDR1 is SGHRS and CDR2 is YFSETQ. The length of the CDR3 is 16 residues. Losses at the gene ends were 4 bases for V and 4 bases for J; bases not matched to a gene: 4. The DNA of the CDR3 is TGCGCCAGCAGCGCGGGACTAGCGGGGAGCACCGGGGAGCTGTTTTTT. Residues: CASSAGLAGSTGELFF.

This chain connects TRBV30 to TRBJ1-3; D ambiguous. Trimming cost V 0 bases and J 0 bases, with 12 bases left between them. Germline lookup yields CDR1 GTSNPN and CDR2 SVGIG (reference sequence). There are 16 residues in the CDR3. DNA of the CDR3: TGTGCCTGGAGTGTCGGCAGCGGAATCTCTGGAAACACCATATATTTT. Amino acids: CAWSVGSGISGNTIYF.

The chain carries TRBV5-1 and TRBJ2-7, with 10 bases aligning to TRBD2. Germline V gives CDR1 SGHRS, CDR2 YFSETQ. The CDR3 extends over 18 amino acids. V shed 2 bases and J 0 bases; nucleotides not matched to a gene: 11. Here the CDR3 DNA reads TGCGCCAGCAGCTTCCCCGAGTTGACTAGCGGGTTCTCCTACGAGCAGTACTTC. The encoded protein is CASSFPELTSGFSYEQYF.

V usage is TRBV7-9 and J usage is TRBJ1-1; 9 bases map to TRBD1. Germline CDR1 SEHNR, CDR2 FQNEAQ (reference sequence). The CDR3 covers 14 residues. Trimming cost V 5 bases and J 4 bases; bases outside gene matches: 5. The CDR3 here is CASSAQGALTEAFF. The CDR3 coding sequence is TGTGCCAGCAGCGCACAGGGGGCGCTCACTGAAGCTTTCTTT.

The chain links TRBV30 to TRBJ1-2; D is uncertain. The CDR3 contains 13 residues. V lost 2 bases and J lost 8, with 15 bases in between. Germline V gene data show CDR1 as GTSNPN and CDR2 as SVGIG (reference sequence). The CDR3 DNA follows: TGTGCCTGGAGTAGATTCAATCCTAAGGGCTACACCTTC. Protein sequence: CAWSRFNPKGYTF.

The genes are TRBV7-6 and TRBJ1-6; D gene uncertain. CDR1 and CDR2 (germline): SGHVS, FNYEAQ. The CDR3 runs 12 residues. Deletions cut 8 bases from V and 7 bases from J, with 9 bases between. The CDR3 reads CASASGNSPLHF. The CDR3, as DNA: TGTGCCAGCGCAAGCGGGAATTCACCCCTCCACTTT.

This clone was counted between two and nine times. The rearrangement joins TRBV10-1 to TRBJ2-2; 10 bases align to TRBD2. The junction had 4 bases not matched to a gene; V was cut back by 2 bases and J by 4 bases. Germline V gene lookup returns CDR1 WNHNN and CDR2 SYGVQD (reference sequence). The CDR3 spans 16 residues. The CDR3 is CASSEGLAAGTGELFF. DNA for the CDR3: TGCGCCAGCAGTGAGGGACTAGCGGCGGGCACCGGGGAGCTGTTTTTT.

The rearrangement joins TRBV7-9 to TRBJ2-1; TRBD2 aligns across 7 bases. Unmatched junction bases numbered 14, after V lost 7 bases and J lost 8 bases. The germline V gene has CDR1 SEHNR and CDR2 FQNEAQ (reference sequence). The CDR3 loop spans 15 amino acids. Here the CDR3 DNA reads TGTGCCAGCACCCTAGGGGCGGGAGTTGGGTATGAGCAGTTCTTC. It codes for CASTLGAGVGYEQFF.

V usage is TRBV6-6 and J usage is TRBJ2-5, with D possibly matching TRBD1 (7 bases). Germline CDR1 is MNHNY and CDR2 is SVGAGI (reference sequence). V was shortened by 2 bases and J by 7 bases, with 20 bases between the two germline ends. The CDR3 loop spans 16 amino acids. DNA for the CDR3: TGTGCCAGCAGTTACGGAGGGGGCGGGGAGATCGGGACCCAGTACTTC. Translating gives CASSYGGGGEIGTQYF.

V usage is TRBV6-5 and J usage is TRBJ1-1; possibly TRBD1 for D (6 bases). From germline, CDR1 is MNHEY and CDR2 SVGAGI. The CDR3 has 13 residues. Trimming took 9 bases from V and 5 from J, leaving 16 bases between them. The CDR3 spells CASHYRVKTEAFF. In nucleotides, the CDR3 is TGTGCCAGTCACTACAGGGTAAAGACTGAAGCTTTCTTT.

The chain uses TRBV6-1 and TRBJ2-3; 8 nucleotides match TRBD1. J lost 3 bases, V lost 3 bases, and 2 bases had no gene match. The CDR3 has 14 residues. Germline V lookup: CDR1 MNHNS, CDR2 SASEGT. This CDR3 reads CASSDNRGTDTQYF. The CDR3, as DNA: TGTGCCAGCAGTGATAACAGGGGGACAGATACGCAGTATTTT.

The chain is built from TRBV27 and TRBJ1-2, with 8 bases aligning to TRBD1. The CDR3 has 13 amino acids. The V and J ends lost 3 bases and 5 bases, in that order; junction bases with no gene match: 2. The germline V gene encodes CDR1 MNHEY and CDR2 SMNVEV (reference sequence). CDR3 in amino acids: CASSFRTGYGYTF. The DNA of the CDR3 is TGTGCCAGCAGTTTCCGGACAGGGTATGGCTACACCTTC.

The rearrangement uses TRBV11-2 and TRBJ2-3, with D uncertain. The germline gives CDR1 SGHAT, CDR2 FQNNGV. Trimming took 3 bases from V and 2 from J, leaving 12 bases between them. CDR3 size: 15 residues. The CDR3 nucleotides read TGTGCCAGCAGCTTGACTCCGGTCCCCACAGATACGCAGTATTTT. Its protein product is CASSLTPVPTDTQYF.

The rearrangement joins TRBV19 to TRBJ1-6; 10 nucleotides match TRBD1. Germline V gives CDR1 LNHDA, CDR2 SQIVND (reference sequence). The CDR3 runs 14 residues. V lost 3 bases, J lost 10 bases, and 3 bases stayed unmatched. The CDR3 reads CASSIRDRGSPLHF. The DNA for the CDR3 is TGTGCCAGTAGTATCCGGGACAGGGGATCACCCCTCCACTTT.

The chain carries TRBV6-1 and TRBJ1-5; D uncertain. Germline V gene data show CDR1 as MNHNS and CDR2 as SASEGT. V shed 2 bases and J shed 3 bases, with 8 bases lying between them. This CDR3 contains 14 residues. The CDR3 spells CASSERRINQPQHF. The CDR3 DNA reads as TGTGCCAGCAGTGAACGGCGGATCAATCAGCCCCAGCATTTT.

This chain joins TRBV6-5 and TRBJ2-2, with 7 nucleotides matching TRBD2. The CDR3 extends over 15 amino acids. The germline CDR1 and CDR2 sequences are MNHEY and SVGAGI. V shed 3 bases, J shed 4 bases, and the junction held 5 bases outside the gene matches. CDR3 coding DNA: TGTGCCAGCAGTTATAAACTAGCGTTCACCGGGGAGCTGTTTTTT. Its translation: CASSYKLAFTGELFF.